This T cell receptor (beta chain) was documented in a study of blood T cell repertoires in COVID-19. Across the study: PBMCs, B-cell-depleted T cells, or T cells were the source of the cDNA or gDNA that made up the material.

The CDR3 loop spans 14 amino acids. Germline values: CDR1 SGHDN, CDR2 FVKESK. Trimming left V 5 bases short and J 2 bases short, with 11 bases between. TCRdb's table, derived via immunoSEQ multiplex PCR, lists solely in-frame clones and lacks some. The table shows around 220,000 clones, with around 84% occurring only once. Participant age was about 18 to 89 years, and participants resided in fewer than 25 US areas. Donors were grouped by their self-reported clinical history. Sequencing used PBMCs or T cells enriched from blood (not recorded which). The TCR sequence derives from a woman aged 35 to 49 who had recovered from COVID-19. The J gene is TRBJ2-3, the V gene TRBV14; weak D call: TRBD2 (6 bases). The CDR3 nucleotides read TGTGCCAGCAGCGGCGGGATGTCCACAGATACGCAGTATTTT. Its translation: CASSGGMSTDTQYF. The variable domain in full, completed from reference TRBV14 and TRBJ2-3, reads EAGVTQFPSHSVIEKGQTVTLRCDPISGHDNLYWYRRVMGKEIKFLLHFVKESKQDESGMPNNRFLAERTGGTYSTLKVQPAELEDSGVYFCASSGGMSTDTQYFGPGTRLTVL.